A single sample gave rise to the 7 T cell receptor beta chains below, sequenced in a study of blood T cell repertoires in COVID-19. Libraries were prepared by immunoSEQ multiplex PCR; TCRdb keeps only in-frame clonotypes and omits some of them. The table records some 150,000 clones, roughly 88% of them present only once. Sequenced sample: peripheral blood. The receptors shown here come from a woman between 45 and 65 years old with acute or convalescent COVID-19.

This chain connects TRBV4-3 to TRBJ1-3; perhaps TRBD1 as D (6 bases). V was cut by 1 base and J by 4 bases, with 14 bases left in between. Looked up from germline, CDR1 is LGHNA and CDR2 is YSLEER. The CDR3 length is 16 residues. The CDR3 spells CASSQVAAGEGNTIYF. DNA for the CDR3: TGCGCCAGCAGCCAAGTCGCGGCAGGGGAAGGAAACACCATATATTTT.

The J gene is TRBJ1-2, the V gene TRBV6-5; perhaps TRBD1 as D (6 bases). Germline assignment: CDR1 MNHEY and CDR2 SVGAGI. Trimming took 1 base from V and 8 from J, leaving 14 bases between them. This CDR3 is built from 14 residues. The CDR3 here is CASSYWDKTGGYTF. For the CDR3, the DNA is TGTGCCAGCAGTTACTGGGACAAGACGGGAGGCTACACCTTC.

The sample holds one count of this clone. The V gene is TRBV5-1, the J gene TRBJ2-7, with 12 bases matching TRBD1. Unmatched junction bases numbered 4, after V lost 0 bases and J lost 6 bases. The CDR3 is 15 residues long. CDR1 is SGHRS and CDR2 is YFSETQ in the germline V gene. CDR3 DNA: TGCGCCAGCAGCTTGGCGGGGACAGGGGGCGGCGAGCAGTACTTC. This sequence encodes CASSLAGTGGGEQYF.

The J gene is TRBJ1-3, the V gene TRBV11-3; TRBD1 might be the D (6 bases). The CDR3 extends over 15 amino acids. CDR1 is SGHNT, CDR2 YENEEA, per germline. Trimming pared 3 bases from V and 3 bases from J, leaving 12 bases between. DNA of the CDR3: TGTGCCAGCAGCTTCGAAGGGGGAGTTGGAAACACCATATATTTT. This gives the protein CASSFEGGVGNTIYF. Full variable domain (outside the CDR3, taken from reference TRBV11-3 and TRBJ1-3): EAGVVQSPRYKIIEKKQPVAFWCNPISGHNTLYWYLQNLGQGPELLIRYENEEAVDDSQLPKDRFSAERLKGVDSTLKIQPAELGDSAVYLCASSFEGGVGNTIYFGEGSWLTVV.

The V and J genes are TRBV4-2 and TRBJ2-1; 9 bases align to TRBD2. V lost 0 bases and J lost 6; bases outside the gene matches: 3. The CDR3 length is 15 residues. Germline V gene lookup returns CDR1 LGHNA and CDR2 YNFKEQ. This CDR3 reads CASSQETSGGNEQFF. CDR3 DNA: TGTGCCAGCAGCCAAGAGACTAGCGGAGGCAATGAGCAGTTCTTC.

The chain carries TRBV2 and TRBJ2-2; the D gene is possibly TRBD1 (6 bases). This CDR3 is 12 amino acids long. Trimming pared 5 bases from V and 8 bases from J, leaving 9 bases between. From germline, CDR1 is SNHLY and CDR2 FYNNEI. CDR3 region: CASSTGSGELFF. CDR3 bases: TGTGCCAGCAGTACAGGGTCTGGGGAGCTGTTTTTT.

The chain employs TRBV19 and TRBJ2-5; D gene unclear. Germline values: CDR1 LNHDA, CDR2 SQIVND (reference sequence). The V and J ends lost 2 bases and 4 bases respectively, with 11 bases between them. This CDR3 has 14 residues. CDR3 sequence: CASSIMSSRETQYF. In DNA, the CDR3 is TGTGCCAGTAGTATAATGTCCAGTCGAGAGACCCAGTACTTC.